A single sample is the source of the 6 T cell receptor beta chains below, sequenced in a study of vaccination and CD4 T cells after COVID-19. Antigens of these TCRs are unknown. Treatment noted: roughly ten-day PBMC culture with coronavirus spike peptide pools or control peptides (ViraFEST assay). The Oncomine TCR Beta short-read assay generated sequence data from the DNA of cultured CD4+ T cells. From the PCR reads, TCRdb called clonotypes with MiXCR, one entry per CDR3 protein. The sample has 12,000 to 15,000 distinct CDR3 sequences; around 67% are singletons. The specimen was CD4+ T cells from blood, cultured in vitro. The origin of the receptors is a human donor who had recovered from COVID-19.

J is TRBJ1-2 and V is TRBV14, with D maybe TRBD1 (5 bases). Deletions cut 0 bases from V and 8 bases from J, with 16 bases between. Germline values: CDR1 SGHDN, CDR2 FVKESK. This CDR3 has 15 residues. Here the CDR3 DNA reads TGTGCCAGCAGCCAAGACCCCAGGGCGGAGGACGGCTACACCTTC. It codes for CASSQDPRAEDGYTF.

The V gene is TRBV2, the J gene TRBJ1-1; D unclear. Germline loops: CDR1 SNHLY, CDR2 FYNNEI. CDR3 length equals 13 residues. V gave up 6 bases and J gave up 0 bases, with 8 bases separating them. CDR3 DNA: TGTGCCAGCAGACGGACGGTGAACACTGAAGCTTTCTTT. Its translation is CASRRTVNTEAFF.

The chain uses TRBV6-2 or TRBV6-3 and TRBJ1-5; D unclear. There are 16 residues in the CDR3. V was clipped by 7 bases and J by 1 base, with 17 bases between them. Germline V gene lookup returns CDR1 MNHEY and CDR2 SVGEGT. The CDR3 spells CASTWRTATSNQPQHF. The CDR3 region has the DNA TGTGCCAGCACATGGAGGACGGCAACGAGCAATCAGCCCCAGCATTTT.

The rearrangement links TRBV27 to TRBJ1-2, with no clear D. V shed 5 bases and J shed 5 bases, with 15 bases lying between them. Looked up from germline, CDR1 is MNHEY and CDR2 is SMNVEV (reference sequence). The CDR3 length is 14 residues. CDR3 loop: CASSPQTSGYGYTF. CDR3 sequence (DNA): TGTGCCAGCAGTCCTCAGACCAGTGGTTATGGCTACACCTTC.

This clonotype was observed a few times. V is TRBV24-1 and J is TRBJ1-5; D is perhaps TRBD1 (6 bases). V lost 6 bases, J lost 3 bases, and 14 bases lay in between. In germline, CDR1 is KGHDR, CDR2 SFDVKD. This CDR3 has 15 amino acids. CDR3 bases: TGTGCCACCAGTCCTGGGGCAGGGGTCAATCAGCCCCAGCATTTT. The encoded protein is CATSPGAGVNQPQHF.

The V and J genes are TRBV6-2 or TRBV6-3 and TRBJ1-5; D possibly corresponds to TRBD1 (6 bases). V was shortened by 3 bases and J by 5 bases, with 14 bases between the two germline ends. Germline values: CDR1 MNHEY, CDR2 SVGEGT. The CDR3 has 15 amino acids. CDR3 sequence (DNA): TGTGCCAGCAGTTATTACAGGGTGAAAGATCAGCCCCAGCATTTT. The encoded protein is CASSYYRVKDQPQHF.